The entry below gives a single T cell receptor beta chain sequence along with its context. This specimen comes from a study of CD8 T cells in Susac syndrome. V gave up 4 bases and J gave up 5 bases, with 14 bases separating them. The CDR3 runs to 15 residues. Germline loops: CDR1 ENHRY, CDR2 SYGVKD. When the RNA was reverse transcribed, random hexamers were used with an input of roughly 0.45 to 1 ug. MiXCR, run by TCRdb on the immunoSEQ multiplex PCR reads, gives a single entry per CDR3 protein. The sample records 400,000 to 550,000 distinct CDR3 sequences, 75% to 90% being singletons. The rearrangement links TRBV10-3 to TRBJ2-2; D gene uncertain. This receptor was identified in a human donor with multiple sclerosis. The sequenced material came from CD8+ T cells from PBMCs. This chain's CDR3 is CAISGRSEGTGELFF. In DNA form, the CDR3 reads TGTGCCATCAGTGGCAGGAGCGAAGGAACCGGGGAGCTGTTTTTT.